This TCR beta chain stems from a study of T cell responses to AZD1222 COVID-19 vaccine. For the study at large: Second-dose intervals near 4 or 12 weeks were combined.

Study-wide findings and caveats: White British people made up most donors, females outnumbered males, and clonal diversity was possibly underestimated. Rises in breadth and depth of Spike-specific TCRs came after two AZD1222 doses.

Germline CDR1 reads SGHNT; CDR2 reads YENEEA. Trimming cost V 0 bases and J 4 bases, with 6 bases left between them. The CDR3 length is 14 residues. Notes on this clone: Its antigen is unknown.

Here immunoSEQ multiplex PCR was the method, and the copy in TCRdb shows in-frame clones only, minus some. The sample lists approximately 260,000 clones, more than 80% occurring once. Specimen: peripheral blood, collected on day 0 of AZD1222 vaccination. This TCR came from an adult in good health. The V and J genes are TRBV11-3 and TRBJ2-2, with D unresolved. The CDR3 DNA reads TGTGCCAGCAGCTTAGATTGGTCCACCGGGGAGCTGTTTTTT. It yields the protein CASSLDWSTGELFF.